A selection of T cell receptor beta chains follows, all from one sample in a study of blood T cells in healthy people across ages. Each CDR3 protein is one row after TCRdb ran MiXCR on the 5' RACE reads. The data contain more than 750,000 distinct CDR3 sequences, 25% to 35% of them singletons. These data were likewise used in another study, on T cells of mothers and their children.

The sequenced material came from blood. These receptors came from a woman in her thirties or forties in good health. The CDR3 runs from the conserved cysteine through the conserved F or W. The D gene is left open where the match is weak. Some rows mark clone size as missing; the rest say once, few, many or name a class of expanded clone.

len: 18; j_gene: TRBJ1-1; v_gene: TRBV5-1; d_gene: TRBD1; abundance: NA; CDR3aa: CASSLVKGGAGMNTEAFF; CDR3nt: TGCGCCAGCAGCCTGGTTAAAGGGGGCGCGGGTATGAACACTGAAGCTTTCTTT
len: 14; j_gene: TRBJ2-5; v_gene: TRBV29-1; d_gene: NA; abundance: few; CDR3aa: CSVAAQRYQETQYF; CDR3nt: TGCAGCGTTGCGGCTCAGCGGTATCAAGAGACCCAGTACTTC
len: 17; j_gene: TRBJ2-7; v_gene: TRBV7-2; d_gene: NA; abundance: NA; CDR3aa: CASSFPMAGRVSYEQYF; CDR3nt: TGTGCCAGCAGCTTCCCGATGGCGGGACGGGTATCCTACGAGCAGTACTTC
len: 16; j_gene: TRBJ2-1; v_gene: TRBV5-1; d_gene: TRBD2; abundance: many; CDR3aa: CASSWGTRGVYNEQFF; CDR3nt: TGCGCCAGCAGCTGGGGCACACGGGGGGTCTACAATGAGCAGTTCTTC
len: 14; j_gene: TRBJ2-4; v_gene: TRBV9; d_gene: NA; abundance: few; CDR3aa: CASSVGTTYNEQYF; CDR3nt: TGTGCCAGCAGCGTAGGGACTACTTACAATGAGCAGTACTTC
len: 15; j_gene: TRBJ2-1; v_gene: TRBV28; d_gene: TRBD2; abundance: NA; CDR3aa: CASSLDGLAGNEQFF; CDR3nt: TGTGCCAGCAGTTTGGACGGACTAGCGGGCAATGAGCAGTTCTTC
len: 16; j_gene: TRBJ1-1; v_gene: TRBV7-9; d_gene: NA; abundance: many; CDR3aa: CASSLGGYLGSTEAFF; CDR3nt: TGTGCCAGCAGCTTAGGGGGATACCTAGGGTCCACTGAAGCTTTCTTT
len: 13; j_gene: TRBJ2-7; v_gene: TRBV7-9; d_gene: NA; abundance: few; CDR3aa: CASGRDGPYEQYF; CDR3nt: TGTGCCAGCGGCCGGGACGGTCCATACGAGCAGTACTTC
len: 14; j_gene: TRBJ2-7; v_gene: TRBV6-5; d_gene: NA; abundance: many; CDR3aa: CASTTKGTTYEQYF; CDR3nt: TGTGCCAGCACGACTAAGGGGACAACCTACGAGCAGTACTTC
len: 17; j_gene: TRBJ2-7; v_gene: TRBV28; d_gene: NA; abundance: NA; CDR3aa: CASSSSQLNPQGYEQYF; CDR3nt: TGTGCCAGCAGTTCTTCCCAGCTCAACCCTCAGGGTTACGAGCAGTACTTC
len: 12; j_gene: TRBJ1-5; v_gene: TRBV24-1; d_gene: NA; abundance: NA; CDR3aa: CATRGPDQPQHF; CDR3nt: TGTGCCACCAGGGGGCCGGATCAGCCCCAGCATTTT
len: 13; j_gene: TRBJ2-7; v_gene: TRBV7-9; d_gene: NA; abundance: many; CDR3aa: CASSLGADFGQYF; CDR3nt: TGTGCCAGCAGCTTAGGGGCAGACTTCGGGCAGTACTTC
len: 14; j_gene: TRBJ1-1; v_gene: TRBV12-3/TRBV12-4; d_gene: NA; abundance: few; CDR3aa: CASRGIITNTEAFF; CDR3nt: TGTGCCAGCAGGGGGATAATTACCAACACTGAAGCTTTCTTT
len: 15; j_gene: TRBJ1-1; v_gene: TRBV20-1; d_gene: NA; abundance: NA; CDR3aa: CSATDPRQTNTEAFF; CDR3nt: TGCAGTGCCACGGACCCGAGACAGACGAACACTGAAGCTTTCTTT
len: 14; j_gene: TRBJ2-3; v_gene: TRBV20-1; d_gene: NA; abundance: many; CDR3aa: CSAPGHSSTDTQYF; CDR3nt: TGCAGTGCTCCGGGACATTCCAGCACAGATACGCAGTATTTT
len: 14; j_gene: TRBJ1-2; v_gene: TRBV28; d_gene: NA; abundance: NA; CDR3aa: CASSFQASNYGYTF; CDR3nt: TGTGCCAGCAGTTTCCAGGCCTCTAACTATGGCTACACCTTC
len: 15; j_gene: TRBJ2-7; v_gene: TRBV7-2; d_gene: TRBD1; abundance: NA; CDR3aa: CACSSHGQAAAAQYF; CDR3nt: TGTGCCTGCAGCTCGCACGGACAGGCGGCAGCGGCCCAGTACTTC
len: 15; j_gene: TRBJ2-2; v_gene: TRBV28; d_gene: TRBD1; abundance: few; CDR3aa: CASSKGGQGNGELFF; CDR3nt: TGTGCCAGCAGTAAGGGGGGACAGGGGAACGGGGAGCTGTTTTTT
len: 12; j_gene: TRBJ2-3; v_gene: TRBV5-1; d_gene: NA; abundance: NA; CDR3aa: CASSFTSDTQYF; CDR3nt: TGCGCCAGCAGCTTTACTTCAGATACGCAGTATTTT
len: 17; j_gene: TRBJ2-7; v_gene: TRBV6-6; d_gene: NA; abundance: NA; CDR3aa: CASSYRLRGTSEYEQYF; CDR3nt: TGTGCCAGCAGTTACCGGTTGAGGGGCACGTCTGAATACGAGCAGTACTTC
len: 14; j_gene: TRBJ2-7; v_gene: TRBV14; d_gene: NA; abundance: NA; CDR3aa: CASSHLQGSYGQYF; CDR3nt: TGTGCCAGCAGCCACCTCCAGGGCTCCTACGGGCAGTACTTC
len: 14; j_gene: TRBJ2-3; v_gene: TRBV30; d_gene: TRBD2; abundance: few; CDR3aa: CAAFRAGGMDTQYF; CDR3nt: TGTGCCGCGTTTAGAGCGGGGGGTATGGATACGCAGTATTTT
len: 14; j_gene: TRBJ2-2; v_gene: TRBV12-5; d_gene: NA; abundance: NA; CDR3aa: CASGLDGYTGELFF; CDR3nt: TGTGCTAGTGGTTTGGACGGCTACACCGGGGAGCTGTTTTTT
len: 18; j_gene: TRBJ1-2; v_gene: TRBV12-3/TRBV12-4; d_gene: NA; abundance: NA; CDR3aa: CASTLSARLMAPNYGYTF; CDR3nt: TGTGCCAGCACCCTGAGTGCACGTCTGATGGCTCCTAACTATGGCTACACCTTC
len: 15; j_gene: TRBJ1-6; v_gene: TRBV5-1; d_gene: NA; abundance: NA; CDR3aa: CASSSRTWPSSPLHF; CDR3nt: TGCGCCAGCAGCTCCAGGACTTGGCCTAGTTCACCCCTCCACTTT
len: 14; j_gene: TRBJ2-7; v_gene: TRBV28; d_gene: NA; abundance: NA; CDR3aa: CASSWRTAAREQYF; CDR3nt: TGTGCCAGCAGTTGGCGGACCGCTGCTCGAGAGCAGTACTTC
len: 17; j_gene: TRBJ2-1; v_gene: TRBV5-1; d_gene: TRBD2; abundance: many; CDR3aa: CASSLTSGAPRDNEQFF; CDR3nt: TGCGCCAGCAGCTTGACTAGCGGGGCACCAAGGGACAATGAGCAGTTCTTC
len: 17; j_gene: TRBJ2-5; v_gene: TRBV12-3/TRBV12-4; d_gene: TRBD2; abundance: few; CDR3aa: CASSESTSGGAFETQYF; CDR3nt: TGTGCCAGCAGCGAGTCTACTAGCGGGGGGGCGTTCGAGACCCAGTACTTC
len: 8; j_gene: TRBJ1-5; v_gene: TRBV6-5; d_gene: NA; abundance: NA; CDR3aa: CAPKPQHF; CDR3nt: TGTGCCCCGAAGCCCCAGCATTTT
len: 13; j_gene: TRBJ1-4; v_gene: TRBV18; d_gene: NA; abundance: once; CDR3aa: CASLRSTGEKLFF; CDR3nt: TGTGCCAGCTTAAGATCCACCGGAGAAAAACTGTTTTTT
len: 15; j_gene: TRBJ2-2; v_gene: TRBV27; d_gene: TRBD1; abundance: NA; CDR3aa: CVSSLAGGSGGELFF; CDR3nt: TGTGTCAGCAGTTTAGCAGGGGGCTCAGGCGGGGAGCTGTTTTTT
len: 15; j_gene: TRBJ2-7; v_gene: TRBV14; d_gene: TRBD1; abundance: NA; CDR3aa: CASSQGPTGDYEQYF; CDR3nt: TGTGCCAGCAGCCAAGGGCCAACAGGGGACTACGAGCAGTACTTC
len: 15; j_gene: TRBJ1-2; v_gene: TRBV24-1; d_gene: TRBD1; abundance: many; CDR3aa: CATSGTGTGIYGYTF; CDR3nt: TGTGCCACCAGTGGTACCGGGACAGGGATCTATGGCTACACCTTC
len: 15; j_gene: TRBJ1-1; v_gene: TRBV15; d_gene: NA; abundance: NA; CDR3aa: CATSRDRGANTEAFF; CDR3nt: TGTGCCACCAGCAGAGATAGAGGGGCGAACACTGAAGCTTTCTTT
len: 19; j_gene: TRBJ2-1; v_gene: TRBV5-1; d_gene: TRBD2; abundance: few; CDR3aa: CASSQRGLAGGLSYNEQFF; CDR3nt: TGCGCCAGCAGCCAGAGAGGACTAGCGGGGGGGCTATCATACAATGAGCAGTTCTTC
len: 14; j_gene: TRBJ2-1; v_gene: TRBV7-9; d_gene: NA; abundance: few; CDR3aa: CASSLVMTANEQFF; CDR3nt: TGTGCCAGCAGCTTAGTGATGACAGCGAATGAGCAGTTCTTC
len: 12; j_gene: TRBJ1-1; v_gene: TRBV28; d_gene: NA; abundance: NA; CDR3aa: CASSLWDREAFF; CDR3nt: TGTGCCAGCAGTTTATGGGACAGAGAGGCTTTCTTT
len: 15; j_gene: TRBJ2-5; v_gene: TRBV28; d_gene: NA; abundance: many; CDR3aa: CASSLYPGRSETQYF; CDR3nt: TGTGCCAGCAGTTTGTATCCAGGGCGGTCGGAGACCCAGTACTTC
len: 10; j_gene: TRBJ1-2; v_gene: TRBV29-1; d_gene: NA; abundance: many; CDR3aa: CSVDDSGYTF; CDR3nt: TGCAGCGTTGACGACAGCGGCTACACCTTC
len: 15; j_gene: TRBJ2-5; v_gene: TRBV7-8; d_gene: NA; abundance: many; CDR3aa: CASSFPPWIRETQYF; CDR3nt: TGTGCCAGCAGCTTTCCACCTTGGATTCGAGAGACCCAGTACTTC
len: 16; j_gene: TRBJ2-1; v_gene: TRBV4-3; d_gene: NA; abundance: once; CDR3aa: CASSNGQRSSYNEQFF; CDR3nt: TGCGCCAGCAGTAACGGACAGCGGAGTTCCTACAATGAGCAGTTCTTC
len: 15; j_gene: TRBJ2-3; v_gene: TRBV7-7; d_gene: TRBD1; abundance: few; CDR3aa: CASSRGQDPTDTQYF; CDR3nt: TGTGCTAGCAGCCGTGGACAGGACCCCACAGATACGCAGTATTTT
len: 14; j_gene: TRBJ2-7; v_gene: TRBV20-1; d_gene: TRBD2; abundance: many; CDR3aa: CSARFGGGSYEQYF; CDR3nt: TGCAGTGCTAGATTCGGCGGGGGCTCCTACGAGCAGTACTTC
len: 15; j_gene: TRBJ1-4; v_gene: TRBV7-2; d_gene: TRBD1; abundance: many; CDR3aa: CASSLGDRRNEKLFF; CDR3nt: TGTGCCAGCAGCTTAGGGGACAGGAGGAATGAAAAACTGTTTTTT
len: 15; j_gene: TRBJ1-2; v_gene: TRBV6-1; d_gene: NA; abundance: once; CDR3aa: CASRSGSNSNYGYTF; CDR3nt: TGTGCCAGCAGATCAGGGAGCAATTCTAACTATGGCTACACCTTC
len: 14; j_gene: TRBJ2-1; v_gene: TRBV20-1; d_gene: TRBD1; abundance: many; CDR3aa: CSAPGQGAWDEQFF; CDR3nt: TGCAGTGCCCCGGGACAGGGGGCGTGGGATGAGCAGTTCTTC
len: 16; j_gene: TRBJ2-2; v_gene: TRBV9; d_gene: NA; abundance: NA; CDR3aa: CASSVAGGLNTGELFF; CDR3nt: TGTGCCAGCAGCGTAGCCGGGGGGCTAAACACCGGGGAGCTGTTTTTT
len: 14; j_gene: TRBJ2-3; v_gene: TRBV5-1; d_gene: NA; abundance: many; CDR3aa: CASSFIPSGDTQYF; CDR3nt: TGCGCCAGCAGTTTTATCCCATCCGGAGATACGCAGTATTTT
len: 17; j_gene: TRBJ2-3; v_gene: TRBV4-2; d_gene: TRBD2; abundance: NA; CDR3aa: CASSPSWTSGGTDTQYF; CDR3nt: TGTGCCAGCAGCCCATCATGGACTAGCGGAGGCACAGATACGCAGTATTTT
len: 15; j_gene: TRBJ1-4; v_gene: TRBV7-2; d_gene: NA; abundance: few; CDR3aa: CASSATRATNEKLFF; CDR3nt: TGTGCCAGCAGTGCGACGCGTGCAACTAATGAAAAACTGTTTTTT
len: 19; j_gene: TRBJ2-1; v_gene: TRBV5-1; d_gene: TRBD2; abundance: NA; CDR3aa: CASSPVGSGGPHHYNEQFF; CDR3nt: TGCGCCAGCAGCCCCGTTGGTAGCGGGGGGCCCCATCATTACAATGAGCAGTTCTTC
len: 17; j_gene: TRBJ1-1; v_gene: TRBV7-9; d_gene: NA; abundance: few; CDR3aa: CASRPRGYPPENTEAFF; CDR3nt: TGTGCCAGCAGGCCACGAGGGTACCCTCCAGAGAACACTGAAGCTTTCTTT
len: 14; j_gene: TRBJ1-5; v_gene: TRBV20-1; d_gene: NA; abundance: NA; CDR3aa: CSASWGGHGQPQHF; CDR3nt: TGCAGTGCTAGCTGGGGAGGGCATGGTCAGCCCCAGCATTTT
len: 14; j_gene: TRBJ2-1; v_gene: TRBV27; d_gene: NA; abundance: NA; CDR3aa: CASSSRDKYYEQFF; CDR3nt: TGTGCCAGCAGTTCCCGGGACAAATACTACGAGCAGTTCTTC
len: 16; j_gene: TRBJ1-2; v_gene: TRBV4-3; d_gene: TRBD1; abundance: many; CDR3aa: CASSQDHRGWNYGYTF; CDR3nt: TGCGCCAGCAGCCAAGACCACAGGGGGTGGAACTATGGCTACACCTTC